The rows below give T cell receptor beta chains drawn from one sample of a study of read filtering for tumor transcriptome and immune sequencing. Each CDR3 protein gets one entry after TCRdb re-called the reads with MiXCR. Of some 120,000 distinct CDR3 sequences listed, over 10% are singletons. The material sequenced was a population of CD138-negative cells sorted from bone marrow. All receptors derive from a donor aged 40 or older with multiple myeloma. Each CDR3 is given with its conserved first and last residue. A D gene is named only where the DNA matches it firmly. For some rows the clone size is stated as once, few or many, or as a class when expanded; others skip it.

>NA|TRBV28|NA|TRBJ2-7
TGTGCCAGCCTGAAGGGGTTTGATGACGAGCAGTACTTC
CASLKGFDDEQYF
>many|TRBV20-1|TRBD1|TRBJ2-2
TGCAGTGCTAATACCGGGACAGGGGGGACCGGGGAGCTGTTTTTT
CSANTGTGGTGELFF
>many|TRBV11-2|TRBD1|TRBJ1-2
TGTGCCAGCAGCTCTCGACAGGGCGTCGGTGGCTACACCTTC
CASSSRQGVGGYTF
>many|TRBV14|NA|TRBJ1-2
TGTGCCAGCAGCCCCAGGGTGTACGATGGCTACACCTTC
CASSPRVYDGYTF
>many|TRBV7-2|NA|TRBJ1-5
TGTGCCAGCAGCCGGAAGGGCGGGCAGCCCCAGCATTTT
CASSRKGGQPQHF
>NA|TRBV6-5|NA|TRBJ1-2
TGTGCCAGCAGTCCCTCAAGGGGGTCGTATGGCTACACCTTC
CASSPSRGSYGYTF
>many|TRBV6-5|TRBD2|TRBJ2-1
TGTGCCAGCAGAACCCTTAGGGGAAAAGCGGGGACCGACAATGAGCAGTTCTTC
CASRTLRGKAGTDNEQFF
>many|TRBV3-1|NA|TRBJ1-2
TGTGCCAGCAGCCAAGCCAGGACAGCCTACAACTATGGCTACACCTTC
CASSQARTAYNYGYTF
>many|TRBV6-5|TRBD1|TRBJ1-2
TGTGCCAGCAGTGGATTCGACAGGGCCAACTATGGCTACACCTTC
CASSGFDRANYGYTF
>NA|TRBV12-3/TRBV12-4|NA|TRBJ2-2
TGTGCCGGCAGTTTAGCACAGTTGGACACCGGGGAGCTGTTTTTT
CAGSLAQLDTGELFF
>few|TRBV2|NA|TRBJ1-1
TGTGCCAGCACGAGGTCTTGGAACACTGAAGCTTTCTTT
CASTRSWNTEAFF
>many|TRBV11-2|NA|TRBJ2-3
TGTGCCAGCAGCCCCTCGACCGTCACAGATACGCAGTATTTT
CASSPSTVTDTQYF
>many|TRBV5-6|NA|TRBJ2-1
TGTGCCAGCAGCTTGGGGTCAGGGACCAATGAGCAGTTCTTC
CASSLGSGTNEQFF
>many|TRBV9|TRBD2|TRBJ2-5
TGTGCCAGCAGCGTGGGGACGGGAGGCTTCCAAGAGACCCAGTACTTC
CASSVGTGGFQETQYF
>many|TRBV28|NA|TRBJ2-5
TGTGCCAGCAGTTTATCTGCCAGCGTTAAGCAGGGGACCCAGTACTTC
CASSLSASVKQGTQYF
>NA|TRBV5-6|TRBD1|TRBJ1-1
TGTGCCAGCAGCTCCCCCCGGGACAGGGTGGAAGCTTTCTTT
CASSSPRDRVEAFF
>many|TRBV15|NA|TRBJ1-1
TGTGCCACCAGCAGAGGAGGGTCGGAGAACACTGAAGCTTTCTTT
CATSRGGSENTEAFF
>many|TRBV20-1|NA|TRBJ1-1
TGCAGTGCTAGTTGGCAGAACACTGAAGCTTTCTTT
CSASWQNTEAFF
>many|TRBV19|NA|TRBJ2-2
TGTGCCAGTAGTATACCGGGGCGCGGTACCGGGGAGCTGTTTTTT
CASSIPGRGTGELFF
>many|TRBV12-3/TRBV12-4|NA|TRBJ1-6
TGTGCCAGCAGTAAAGGGGTCCTTGAAACACCCCTCCACTTT
CASSKGVLETPLHF
>NA|TRBV20-1|NA|TRBJ1-5
TGCAGTGCTAGTGAAGCCGGGACAACGGATCAGTCCCAGCATTTT
CSASEAGTTDQSQHF
>many|TRBV30|NA|TRBJ2-3
TGTGCCTGGAGCCGGGTAACTGATACGCAGTATTTT
CAWSRVTDTQYF
>NA|TRBV24-1|TRBD1|TRBJ2-1
TGTGCCACCAGTGATACAGGGGTCTCGAGAACCAATGGGCAGTTCTTC
CATSDTGVSRTNGQFF
>NA|TRBV7-2|NA|TRBJ2-2
TGTGCCAGCAGCTTAGGAGTTGTCACCGGGGAGCTGTTTTTT
CASSLGVVTGELFF
>few|TRBV7-8|TRBD1|TRBJ1-2
TGTGCCAGCAGCCCGGGACAGGACTATGGCTACACCTTC
CASSPGQDYGYTF
>many|TRBV6-5|NA|TRBJ2-3
TGTGCCAGCAACTCGAGGACAGAAGGTTATACGCAGTATTTT
CASNSRTEGYTQYF
>many|TRBV7-9|TRBD1|TRBJ1-1
TGTGCCAGCAGCCCCGACAGGGGGCGCATCACTGAAGCTTTCTTT
CASSPDRGRITEAFF
>NA|TRBV30|NA|TRBJ1-1
TGTGCCTGGAGTGCCTTAGGGGAAGGCGAAGCTTTCTTT
CAWSALGEGEAFF
>many|TRBV11-2|TRBD2|TRBJ2-5
TGTGCCAGCAGCCCGGGACTAGCGGGAGCTGAGGCCCAGTACTTC
CASSPGLAGAEAQYF
>many|TRBV24-1|NA|TRBJ2-3
TGTGCCACCAGTGATAACCGACAGGGAGGAGATACGCAGTATTTT
CATSDNRQGGDTQYF
>many|TRBV6-5|NA|TRBJ2-3
TGTGCCAGCAGTTACTCCCTGGGAGATACGCAGTATTTT
CASSYSLGDTQYF
>many|TRBV20-1|NA|TRBJ2-3
TGCAGTGCTAGGGACCCTCGGACGCAGTATTTT
CSARDPRTQYF
>many|TRBV4-1|NA|TRBJ1-5
TGCGCCAGCAGCCAACTGGACAGCAATCAGCCCCAGCATTTT
CASSQLDSNQPQHF
>NA|TRBV10-2|NA|TRBJ1-1
TGCGCCAGCAAGAAAGGGATCGATGGAAATGACACTGAGGCTTTCTTT
CASKKGIDGNDTEAFF
>many|TRBV27|TRBD2|TRBJ2-3
TGTGCCAGCAGTCCCCCCCGCGGGAGTGCTAGCACAGATACGCAGTATTTT
CASSPPRGSASTDTQYF
>many|TRBV20-1|TRBD2|TRBJ2-1
TGCAGTGCGCGGGGACTAGCGGCATACAATGAGCAGTTCTTC
CSARGLAAYNEQFF
>many|TRBV3-1|NA|TRBJ2-1
TGTGCCAGCAGCCCTGCTAACATAAATGAGCAGTTCTTC
CASSPANINEQFF
>few|TRBV29-1|NA|TRBJ2-3
TGCAGCGTTGATATGGCAAGCACAGATACGCAGTATTTT
CSVDMASTDTQYF
>many|TRBV5-1|NA|TRBJ1-2
TGCGCCAGCAGCGGTGACAGATTCGAAGGCTACACCTTC
CASSGDRFEGYTF
>few|TRBV19|NA|TRBJ2-2
TGTGCCAGTAGTACCCCGACGGAACTGGGCACCGGGGAGCTGTTTTTT
CASSTPTELGTGELFF
>many|TRBV20-1|NA|TRBJ2-3
TGCAGTGCTGCGAGCAGGAGGGCCTCAGATACGCAGTATTTT
CSAASRRASDTQYF
>many|TRBV5-1|NA|TRBJ1-5
TGCGCCAGCAGCTCTGTCCCCGACGGGCCCCAGCATTTT
CASSSVPDGPQHF
>NA|TRBV12-5|NA|TRBJ1-3
TGTGCTAGTGGTTTGGTAGCTGGAAACACCATATATTTT
CASGLVAGNTIYF
>many|TRBV28|NA|TRBJ2-2
TGTGCCAGCAGATTGGGCACCGGGGAGCTGTTTTTT
CASRLGTGELFF
>many|TRBV27|TRBD2|TRBJ2-3
TGTGCCAGCAGTTTAGGGAGGGGAGATACGCAGTATTTT
CASSLGRGDTQYF
>NA|TRBV3-1|NA|TRBJ2-3
TGTGCCAGCAGCCAAGTAGGGATGACAGATACGCAGTATTTT
CASSQVGMTDTQYF
>few|TRBV19|TRBD1|TRBJ2-1
TGTGCCAGTAGTCCGACGGACAGGGGGAACAATGAGCAGTTCTTC
CASSPTDRGNNEQFF
>many|TRBV20-1|NA|TRBJ2-3
TGCAGTGCTACTACCGGCGTCAGCGCCGGCACAGATACGCAGTATTTT
CSATTGVSAGTDTQYF
>many|TRBV19|NA|TRBJ2-1
TGTGCCAGTAGTTTCTCAAGAAATGAGCAGTTCTTC
CASSFSRNEQFF
>many|TRBV20-1|TRBD2|TRBJ2-1
TGCAGTGCCCCTGGGGGGGTGAACAATGAGCAGTTCTTC
CSAPGGVNNEQFF
>many|TRBV7-2|NA|TRBJ2-3
TGTGCCAGCAGCGACAAGGGTTCAGATACGCAGTATTTT
CASSDKGSDTQYF
>many|TRBV20-1|NA|TRBJ2-1
TGCAGTGCTAGCCCATCGGCGTATGAGCAGTTCTTC
CSASPSAYEQFF
>many|TRBV7-9|NA|TRBJ2-5
TGTGCCAGCAGCTTATCACTAGCAGAGACCCAGTACTTC
CASSLSLAETQYF
>many|TRBV27|NA|TRBJ1-2
TGTGCCAGCAGTCAATCAGGTTATAGCTACACCTTC
CASSQSGYSYTF
>few|TRBV6-5|TRBD2|TRBJ2-3
TGTGCCAGCTTAGAGCGGGACCCGGGGTCCGATACGCAGTATTTT
CASLERDPGSDTQYF